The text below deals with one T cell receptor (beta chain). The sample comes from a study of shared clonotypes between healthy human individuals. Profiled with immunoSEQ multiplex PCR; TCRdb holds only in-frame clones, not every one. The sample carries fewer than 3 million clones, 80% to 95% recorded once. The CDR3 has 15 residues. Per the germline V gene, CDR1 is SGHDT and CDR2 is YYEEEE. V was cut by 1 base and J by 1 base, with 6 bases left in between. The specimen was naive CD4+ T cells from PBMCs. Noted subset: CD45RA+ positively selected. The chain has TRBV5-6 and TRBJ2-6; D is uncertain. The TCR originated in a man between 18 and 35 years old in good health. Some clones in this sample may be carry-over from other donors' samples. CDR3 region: CASSLLWSGANVLTF. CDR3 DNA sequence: TGTGCCAGCAGCTTGTTGTGGTCTGGGGCCAACGTCCTGACTTTC.